What follows are 32 T cell receptor beta chains derived from one specimen sequenced in a study of cytomegalovirus exposure and HLA in healthy donors. PCR primers comprised 60 Vbeta and 13 Jbeta primers. The table came from immunoSEQ multiplex PCR; TCRdb's copy has only in-frame clones and leaves some out. The sample holds about 230,000 clones; under 90% are singletons and the top ten take 1% to 1.5%. Source material: PBMCs. These receptors all come from a human donor in good health.

The chain uses TRBV5-1 and TRBJ2-3; 10 nucleotides line up with TRBD2. With V trimmed by 3 bases and J by 2 bases, 6 bases remained unmatched. Germline V lookup: CDR1 SGHRS, CDR2 YFSETQ. The CDR3 length is 16 residues. The CDR3 DNA sequence: TGCGCCAGCAGCTGGGGAGGACTAGCGGACACAGATACGCAGTATTTT. It specifies CASSWGGLADTDTQYF. Drawing the rest from reference TRBV5-1 and TRBJ2-3, the complete variable domain is KAGVTQTPRYLIKTRGQQVTLSCSPISGHRSVSWYQQTPGQGLQFLFEYFSETQRNKGNFPGRFSGRQFSNSRSEMNVSTLELGDSALYLCASSWGGLADTDTQYFGPGTRLTVL.

A remark on this clone: Within the sample, other DNA sequences also encode this same CDR3. The rearrangement uses TRBV5-1 and TRBJ2-3; D unresolved. Germline V CDR1 and CDR2: SGHRS, YFSETQ. There are 14 residues in the CDR3. With 0 bases removed from V and 0 bases from J, the gap between germline ends came to 5 bases. CDR3 sequence (DNA): TGCGCCAGCAGCTTGGGGCCCAGCACAGATACGCAGTATTTT. Its protein is CASSLGPSTDTQYF. The whole variable domain, remainder taken from reference TRBV5-1 and TRBJ2-3, is KAGVTQTPRYLIKTRGQQVTLSCSPISGHRSVSWYQQTPGQGLQFLFEYFSETQRNKGNFPGRFSGRQFSNSRSEMNVSTLELGDSALYLCASSLGPSTDTQYFGPGTRLTVL.

The chain combines TRBV30 with TRBJ1-1; a weak D match, TRBD1 (6 bases). Germline V CDR1 and CDR2: GTSNPN, SVGIG (reference sequence). The CDR3 is 14 amino acids. The V end lost 2 bases, the J end lost 4 bases, and 14 bases lay between the germline ends. The CDR3 spells CAWSPGVWGTEAFF. For the CDR3, the DNA is TGTGCCTGGAGTCCAGGGGTTTGGGGCACTGAAGCTTTCTTT.

The chain's CDR3 is CASSLGGREIGTDTQYF. In nucleotides, the CDR3 is TGTGCCAGCAGCTTGGGCGGGCGGGAGATCGGCACAGATACGCAGTATTTT. V and J are TRBV5-4 and TRBJ2-3; 7 positions agree with TRBD2. Unmatched junction bases numbered 8, after V lost 0 bases and J lost 1 base. Germline V gene data show CDR1 as SGHNT and CDR2 as YYREEE (reference sequence). The CDR3 totals 17 residues.

The chain links TRBV4-1 to TRBJ1-1, with D maybe TRBD1 (6 bases). This CDR3 contains 15 residues. V was trimmed by 4 bases and J by 0 bases, leaving 12 bases between them. CDR1 is MGHRA, CDR2 YSYEKL, per germline. CDR3 loop: CASSPQTGMNTEAFF. The CDR3 nucleotides are TGCGCCAGCAGCCCTCAAACAGGGATGAACACTGAAGCTTTCTTT.

Notes on this clone: Germline is not matched at one junction end, which may reflect a read error. The CDR3 here is CASSVAPGQTEETQYF. The DNA of the CDR3 is TGTGCCAGCAGCGTAGCCCCGGGACAGACAGAAGAGACCCAGTACTTC. The chain carries TRBV7-9 and TRBJ2-5; 7 bases agree with TRBD1. The CDR3 has 16 amino acids. From germline, CDR1 is SEHNR and CDR2 FQNEAQ (reference sequence).

The gene calls are TRBV30 and TRBJ1-2; a weak D match, TRBD1 (6 bases). Germline loops: CDR1 GTSNPN, CDR2 SVGIG (reference sequence). There are 13 residues in the CDR3. Trimming cost V 0 bases and J 8 bases, with 13 bases left between them. The CDR3 coding sequence is TGTGCCTGGAGTGTGGACAGCCTCGGGGGCTACACCTTC. Translation: CAWSVDSLGGYTF.

DNA for the CDR3: TGTGCCAGCAGTCCGGACAGGGACTATGGCTACACCTTC. Encoded protein: CASSPDRDYGYTF. The chain combines TRBV6-5 with TRBJ1-2; 8 bases are shared with TRBD1. Trimming at V came to 5 bases and at J to 3 bases, leaving 2 bases not matched to a gene. The CDR3 consists of 13 residues. Germline V gives CDR1 MNHEY, CDR2 SVGAGI.

The V and J genes are TRBV28 and TRBJ2-5; the D gene is possibly TRBD1 (5 bases). Trimming pared 5 bases from V and 0 bases from J, leaving 10 bases between. Germline-derived CDR1 and CDR2 are MDHEN and SYDVKM. The CDR3 covers 14 residues. The CDR3 protein is CASSPPTDQETQYF. Written as DNA, the CDR3 is TGTGCCAGCAGTCCCCCGACAGACCAAGAGACCCAGTACTTC.

The chain couples TRBV5-6 to TRBJ2-7; D is perhaps TRBD1 (5 bases). Trimming cost V 2 bases and J 0 bases, with 12 bases left between them. Germline V CDR1 and CDR2: SGHDT, YYEEEE. CDR3 length: 15 amino acids. CDR3 DNA sequence: TGTGCCAGCAGCTTAGGGGCCTTATACTCCTACGAGCAGTACTTC. It specifies CASSLGALYSYEQYF.

This rearrangement joins TRBV6-5 to TRBJ2-4, with TRBD1 matching 7 bases. The CDR3 length is 14 residues. Germline loops: CDR1 MNHEY, CDR2 SVGAGI. Trimming cost V 4 bases and J 2 bases; bases outside gene matches: 2. CDR3 loop: CASSSGGSKNIQYF. CDR3 coding DNA: TGTGCCAGCAGTTCAGGGGGTTCCAAAAACATTCAGTACTTC.

The J gene is TRBJ2-7, the V gene TRBV28, with 7 bases aligning to TRBD1. Looked up from germline, CDR1 is MDHEN and CDR2 is SYDVKM. This CDR3 spans 12 amino acids. J gave up 4 bases and V 8 bases, and 5 bases lay outside the gene matches. CDR3 sequence (DNA): TGTGCCAGCCTGGACAGGCGGTACGAGCAGTACTTC. This encodes CASLDRRYEQYF.

The CDR3 DNA is TGCGCCAGCAGCCAAGGGGGCGGAAGGACTGAAGCTTTCTTT. Translation gives CASSQGGGRTEAFF. The chain uses TRBV5-1 and TRBJ1-1; 7 bases line up with TRBD1. The V segment lost 4 bases and the J segment 5 bases; nucleotides outside the gene matches: 8. Germline CDR1 is SGHRS and CDR2 is YFSETQ. CDR3 length: 14 residues.

The chain has TRBV5-6 and TRBJ2-6; a weak D match, TRBD1 (5 bases). The CDR3 runs to 18 residues. Looked up from germline, CDR1 is SGHDT and CDR2 is YYEEEE. Deletions cut 2 bases from V and 0 bases from J, with 15 bases between. The CDR3 is CASSFEGVFISGANVLTF. In DNA, the CDR3 is TGTGCCAGCAGCTTTGAAGGGGTCTTCATCTCTGGGGCCAACGTCCTGACTTTC.

The genes are TRBV4-3 and TRBJ2-5; 14 nucleotides align to TRBD2. V was pared by 5 bases and J by 5 bases, with 13 bases of the junction left unmatched. Germline V gene lookup returns CDR1 LGHNA and CDR2 YSLEER. This CDR3 has 18 residues. In DNA form, the CDR3 reads TGCGCCAGCAGCGGAGGGGGGACTAGCGGGAGTGGTGGGGAGACCCAGTACTTC. Encoded protein: CASSGGGTSGSGGETQYF.

The chain couples TRBV2 to TRBJ2-1; possibly TRBD2 for D (6 bases). Trimming removed 8 bases from V and 0 bases from J, with 11 bases in between. Germline values: CDR1 SNHLY, CDR2 FYNNEI. This CDR3 has 14 residues. CDR3 in DNA: TGTGCCAGCGGCGGGACGGGCTCCTACAATGAGCAGTTCTTC. Its translation: CASGGTGSYNEQFF.

The chain uses TRBV27 and TRBJ1-3; D remains unclear. Deletions cut 7 bases from V and 4 bases from J, with 14 bases between. The CDR3 runs to 14 residues. Germline CDR1 and CDR2: MNHEY and SMNVEV (reference sequence). This CDR3 is CASNTGRYGNTIYF. CDR3 nucleotides: TGTGCCAGCAACACCGGGAGGTACGGAAACACCATATATTTT.

The chain employs TRBV6-6 and TRBJ1-2; D is perhaps TRBD1 (5 bases). Germline CDR1 reads MNHNY; CDR2 reads SVGAGI (reference sequence). The CDR3 is made up of 14 amino acids. With 5 bases removed from V and 7 bases from J, the gap between germline ends came to 17 bases. For the CDR3, the DNA is TGTGCCAGCAGTCCCCCTCCGACAGAACCTGGCTACACCTTC. Its translation is CASSPPPTEPGYTF.

This chain uses TRBV18 with TRBJ2-7, with a tentative D call TRBD1 (6 bases). The CDR3 is made up of 14 amino acids. V lost 2 bases to trimming and J lost 5 bases, with 13 bases between them. Germline V gives CDR1 KGHSH, CDR2 LQKENI. In nucleotides, the CDR3 is TGTGCCAGCTCACCAAACCCACAGGGTAACGAGCAGTACTTC. Protein sequence: CASSPNPQGNEQYF.

The V call is TRBV2, the J call TRBJ2-5; maybe TRBD2 (5 bases). CDR3 length equals 13 residues. Germline V gene data show CDR1 as SNHLY and CDR2 as FYNNEI. V shed 7 bases and J shed 5 bases, with 14 bases lying between them. The CDR3 DNA reads TGTGCCAGCATTAGCCTTGGAGGCGAGACCCAGTACTTC. Protein sequence: CASISLGGETQYF.

This clone is a singleton in its sample. The chain joins TRBV6-6 to TRBJ2-7; 7 nucleotides align to TRBD1. Looked up from germline, CDR1 is MNHNY and CDR2 is SVGAGI (reference sequence). The CDR3 totals 14 residues. V gave up 7 bases and J gave up 2 bases; unmatched junction bases: 8. The CDR3 loop is CASTTGQAPYEQYF. The CDR3 nucleotides are TGTGCCAGCACCACCGGACAGGCCCCCTACGAGCAGTACTTC.

This chain joins TRBV29-1 and TRBJ1-1; maybe TRBD1 (6 bases). This CDR3 is 14 amino acids long. Germline V CDR1 and CDR2: SQVTM, ANQGSEA. V was pared by 4 bases and J by 4 bases, with 16 bases between. The CDR3 DNA reads as TGCAGCGTTGCTCCTCGTCAAGGGGGCACTGAAGCTTTCTTT. It translates to CSVAPRQGGTEAFF. The full variable domain, its missing parts supplied by reference TRBV29-1 and TRBJ1-1, is SAVISQKPSRDICQRGTSLTIQCQVDSQVTMMFWYRQQPGQSLTLIATANQGSEATYESGFVIDKFPISRPNLTFSTLTVSNMSPEDSSIYLCSVAPRQGGTEAFFGQGTRLTVV.

The J gene is TRBJ1-5, the V gene TRBV28; 9 bases match TRBD1. J gave up 5 bases and V 5 bases, and 4 bases lay outside the gene matches. This CDR3 contains 14 residues. Germline V gene sequence: CDR1 MDHEN, CDR2 SYDVKM. The CDR3 sequence is CASSGTGSYQPQHF. Written as DNA, the CDR3 is TGTGCCAGCAGTGGGACAGGGTCTTATCAGCCCCAGCATTTT.

To note about this clone: Germline is not matched at one junction end, which may reflect a read error. This sequence joins TRBV2 and TRBJ1-2, with D possibly matching TRBD1 (5 bases). CDR3 length: 13 amino acids. From germline, CDR1 is SNHLY and CDR2 FYNNEI. The CDR3 is CASSEEIPHRSPF. The CDR3 bases are TGTGCCAGCAGTGAAGAGATCCCTCACAGGTCCCCCTTC.

The J gene is TRBJ2-3, the V gene TRBV28; weak D call: TRBD2 (5 bases). V was pared by 6 bases and J by 0 bases, with 22 bases between. CDR3 size: 18 residues. Germline values: CDR1 MDHEN, CDR2 SYDVKM. CDR3 in DNA: TGTGCCAGCAGCTCGGACTCCACAGACTGGTCTAGCACAGATACGCAGTATTTT. This gives the protein CASSSDSTDWSSTDTQYF.

This chain uses TRBV6-5 with TRBJ2-7; the D gene is possibly TRBD2 (6 bases). The CDR3 covers 12 residues. V shed 5 bases and J shed 3 bases, with 8 bases lying between them. The germline V gene encodes CDR1 MNHEY and CDR2 SVGAGI. The CDR3 spells CASSRLDYEQYF. The CDR3 DNA follows: TGTGCCAGCAGTAGACTAGACTACGAGCAGTACTTC.

V usage is TRBV19 and J usage is TRBJ2-3; 7 positions agree with TRBD1. Trimming cost V 7 bases and J 6 bases; bases outside gene matches: 13. Germline CDR1 LNHDA, CDR2 SQIVND (reference sequence). The length of the CDR3 is 15 residues. The CDR3 loop reads CASTPGQMGADTQYF. In nucleotides, the CDR3 is TGTGCCAGTACTCCGGGACAGATGGGGGCGGATACGCAGTATTTT.

This chain connects TRBV5-5 to TRBJ1-4, with 7 bases aligning to TRBD1. The CDR3 consists of 15 residues. Germline V CDR1 and CDR2: SGHKS, YYEKEE (reference sequence). Trimming removed 0 bases from V and 6 bases from J; junction bases left unmatched: 5. CDR3 loop: CASSLDSGGDEKLFF. The CDR3 DNA reads as TGTGCCAGCAGCTTGGATTCAGGGGGTGATGAAAAACTGTTTTTT.

J is TRBJ1-1 and V is TRBV19; 7 nucleotides line up with TRBD1. Germline V lookup: CDR1 LNHDA, CDR2 SQIVND (reference sequence). This CDR3 comprises 15 residues. V trimming: 4 bases; J trimming: 4 bases; junction bases outside the gene matches: 9. CDR3 DNA: TGTGCCAGTAGTACCAACAGGGGAGGAGGCACTGAAGCTTTCTTT. Translated, it gives CASSTNRGGGTEAFF.

The V gene is TRBV11-2, the J gene TRBJ1-5; D remains ambiguous. CDR3 size: 15 residues. Trimming removed 3 bases from V and 2 bases from J, with 11 bases in between. CDR1 SGHAT and CDR2 FQNNGV come from the germline V gene. CDR3 bases: TGTGCCAGCAGCTTGGAGGCGGAACGCAATCAGCCCCAGCATTTT. It specifies CASSLEAERNQPQHF.

This chain joins TRBV7-9 and TRBJ1-4, with 9 bases fitting TRBD1. Trimming removed 5 bases from V and 7 bases from J; junction bases left unmatched: 11. In germline, CDR1 is SEHNR, CDR2 FQNEAQ (reference sequence). The CDR3 extends over 16 amino acids. This chain's CDR3 is CASSGRTGGGGEKLFF. As DNA, the CDR3 is TGTGCCAGCAGCGGCCGAACAGGGGGCGGAGGTGAAAAACTGTTTTTT.

This clone was counted between two and nine times. J is TRBJ2-7 and V is TRBV6-1, with 13 bases lining up with TRBD2. Germline-derived CDR1 and CDR2 are MNHNS and SASEGT. The V gene end was trimmed by 6 bases and the J gene end by 3 bases; junction bases not matched to a gene: 2. CDR3 length: 14 residues. Here the CDR3 reads CASRRTSGSYEQYF. The CDR3 region has the DNA TGTGCCAGCAGAAGGACTAGCGGGAGCTACGAGCAGTACTTC.